A single sample gave rise to the 7 T cell receptor beta chains below, sequenced in a study of blood T cell repertoires in COVID-19. TCRdb's copy holds only in-frame clones and misses some; the assay was immunoSEQ multiplex PCR. The sample has around 84,000 clones; about 87% are singletons. The sample was peripheral blood. The receptors stem from a man aged 80 or over with active or convalescent COVID-19.

The V and J genes are TRBV2 and TRBJ2-5; D remains ambiguous. The V end lost 11 bases, the J end lost 7 bases, and 17 bases lay between the germline ends. This CDR3 is built from 12 residues. Germline V CDR1 and CDR2: SNHLY, FYNNEI. Here the CDR3 DNA reads TGTGCCTCCAGTTTGTGGCCTGGGACCCAGTACTTC. Amino acids: CASSLWPGTQYF.

This chain uses TRBV10-3 with TRBJ2-1; TRBD2 aligns across 10 bases. J was trimmed by 8 bases and V by 3 bases; bases with no gene match: 16. The germline CDR1 and CDR2 sequences are ENHRY and SYGVKD. The CDR3 has 18 amino acids. This chain's CDR3 is CAISERGQSLAGVHEQFF. CDR3 in DNA: TGTGCCATCAGTGAAAGGGGGCAGAGTCTAGCGGGAGTTCATGAGCAGTTCTTC.

The V call is TRBV7-2, the J call TRBJ1-3; D gene ambiguous. V was cut by 5 bases and J by 4 bases, with 6 bases left in between. Germline V gene lookup returns CDR1 SGHTA and CDR2 FQGNSA. The CDR3 sequence is 12 residues long. The CDR3 DNA sequence: TGTGCCAGCAGCCCCGGGGGAAACACCATATATTTT. Its protein is CASSPGGNTIYF.

The rearrangement joins TRBV5-6 to TRBJ1-2; 9 bases fit TRBD1. CDR1 SGHDT and CDR2 YYEEEE come from the germline V gene. The CDR3 extends over 18 amino acids. Trimming took 3 bases from V and 9 from J; bases not matched to a gene: 21. For the CDR3, the DNA is TGTGCCAGCAGCTACCGAAAACGACAGGGGGACGCGAATATTCGCTACACCTTC. Protein product: CASSYRKRQGDANIRYTF.

V is TRBV9 and J is TRBJ2-1; 7 nucleotides align to TRBD2. Germline assignment: CDR1 SGDLS and CDR2 YYNGEE. The CDR3 totals 16 residues. V was clipped by 0 bases and J by 2 bases; unmatched bases: 5. The CDR3 DNA reads as TGTGCCAGCAGCGTAGTATCGGGGGGACCCTACAATGAGCAGTTCTTC. Translation gives CASSVVSGGPYNEQFF.

The rearrangement joins TRBV27 to TRBJ2-6; 10 positions agree with TRBD2. The CDR3 is made up of 18 amino acids. CDR1 and CDR2 (germline): MNHEY, SMNVEV (reference sequence). V shed 2 bases and J 2 bases; nucleotides not matched to a gene: 6. The CDR3 nucleotides are TGTGCCAGCAGTTTAGGGTGGCTAGCGGGAGCTGGGGCCAACGTCCTGACTTTC. Its translation: CASSLGWLAGAGANVLTF.

The chain recombines TRBV12-3 or TRBV12-4 with TRBJ1-3; D not certain. There are 13 residues in the CDR3. Trimming took off 3 bases at V and 4 bases at J, with 7 bases between the two ends. The CDR3 is CASSLAGGNTIYF. DNA of the CDR3: TGTGCCAGCAGTTTGGCGGGCGGAAACACCATATATTTT.